The clone carrying this T cell receptor beta chain has only one observation. This entry belongs to a study of blood T cell repertoires in COVID-19. Study at large: Samples representing acute and convalescent COVID-19 were sourced from the United States, Italy and Spain.

Germline CDR1 and CDR2: SGHTA and FQGTGA. V lost 2 bases to trimming and J lost 1 base, with 8 bases between them. CDR3 size: 14 residues. TCRdb keeps only in-frame clones here, not all; method: immunoSEQ multiplex PCR. The repertoire holds about 67,000 clones, with around 87% as singletons. The J gene is TRBJ2-5, the V gene TRBV7-3, with a weak D call TRBD1 (5 bases). Sequencing was performed on peripheral blood. The receptor was isolated from a man aged 50 or older with active COVID-19. The CDR3 region has the DNA TGTGCCAGCAGCTTATGGGGCGGCCAAGAGACCCAGTACTTC. Protein product: CASSLWGGQETQYF.